The present T cell receptor beta chain was sequenced within a study of T cell changes during pregnancy in multiple sclerosis. Repertoires were generated with immunoSEQ multiplex PCR, while TCRdb's copy carries only in-frame clones and drops some. The sample records approximately 88,000 clones, 90% to 95% being singletons. CDR3 length equals 15 residues. Trimming took 1 base from V and 4 from J; bases not matched to a gene: 6. The germline V gene has CDR1 LNHNV and CDR2 YYDKDF (reference sequence). The origin of this receptor is a female donor with multiple sclerosis, enrolled in a pregnancy study. Sequencing used peripheral blood, obtained in the first trimester of pregnancy. The rearrangement joins TRBV15 to TRBJ2-7; TRBD2 agrees at 8 bases. This CDR3 reads CATSRVTRGDYEQYF. CDR3 sequence (DNA): TGTGCCACCAGCAGAGTTACGCGGGGGGATTACGAGCAGTACTTC.